These 27 T cell receptor beta chains originate from one sample sequenced in a study of metastatic and nonmetastatic thyroid tumors. TCRdb re-analyzed the PCR reads through MiXCR. Here the sample spans under 55,000 clones, roughly a sixth being singletons. Every patient underwent thyroid surgery untreated. Input material: blood. The receptor source for this set is a female donor with papillary thyroid cancer or a benign thyroid nodule (not recorded which). Some clones in this sample may be carry-over from other donors' samples.

With regard to this clone: A read error may account for a junction end that differs from germline. The genes are TRBV27 and TRBJ2-6; TRBD1 is a possible D gene (6 bases). Looked up from germline, CDR1 is MNHEY and CDR2 is SMNVEV (reference sequence). This CDR3 spans 15 amino acids. CDR3 nucleotide sequence: TGTGCCAGCATTCCACAGGGATCTGGTGCCAACGTCCTGACTTTC. It translates to CASIPQGSGANVLTF.

This clone was detected ten times or more. J is TRBJ2-4 and V is TRBV5-1; TRBD2 matches at 10 bases. Unmatched junction bases numbered 4, after V lost 3 bases and J lost 4 bases. The germline V gene encodes CDR1 SGHRS and CDR2 YFSETQ. This CDR3 contains 15 residues. CDR3 protein: CASSSLAGAKNIQYF. Here the CDR3 DNA reads TGCGCCAGCAGCTCTCTAGCGGGAGCTAAAAACATTCAGTACTTC. Full variable domain (missing parts from reference TRBV5-1 and TRBJ2-4): KAGVTQTPRYLIKTRGQQVTLSCSPISGHRSVSWYQQTPGQGLQFLFEYFSETQRNKGNFPGRFSGRQFSNSRSEMNVSTLELGDSALYLCASSSLAGAKNIQYFGAGTRLSVL.

With regard to this clone: One end of the junction fails to match germline, which may point to a read error. This chain connects TRBV28 to TRBJ2-7; TRBD1 aligns across 9 bases. The CDR3 is 17 amino acids. The germline gives CDR1 MDHEN, CDR2 SYDVKM. Here the CDR3 reads CANSSVWDRALSYEQYF. CDR3 bases: TGTGCCAACAGTTCCGTCTGGGACAGGGCGTTATCCTACGAGCAGTACTTC.

This clone was detected ten times or more. This sequence joins TRBV2 and TRBJ2-1; 12 bases line up with TRBD2. The V and J ends lost 7 bases and 8 bases, in that order; junction bases with no gene match: 9. Germline V CDR1 and CDR2: SNHLY, FYNNEI. The CDR3 loop spans 15 amino acids. The CDR3 sequence is CASTKRTSGIDEQFF. The CDR3 DNA is TGTGCCAGCACGAAAAGGACTAGCGGGATCGATGAGCAGTTCTTC.

The V and J genes are TRBV4-1 and TRBJ2-1; TRBD2 agrees at 11 bases. CDR3 length: 16 residues. Per germline, CDR1 MGHRA and CDR2 YSYEKL. With 0 bases clipped from V and 9 bases from J, the junction kept 7 bases outside the gene matches. As DNA, the CDR3 is TGCGCCAGCAGCCAAGAGGTATTAGCGGGAGGGATTGAGCAGTTCTTC. This codes for CASSQEVLAGGIEQFF.

This clone showed up just a few times. This chain uses TRBV6-1 with TRBJ1-6; 7 nucleotides match TRBD1. V was pared by 6 bases and J by 6 bases, with 5 bases of the junction left unmatched. CDR1 and CDR2 from the germline V gene are MNHNS and SASEGT. This CDR3 spans 14 amino acids. CDR3 bases: TGTGCCAGCAGCAAGGGACAGCCTAATTCACCCCTCCACTTT. It yields the protein CASSKGQPNSPLHF.

This clone was seen at least ten times. V usage is TRBV19 and J usage is TRBJ2-7, with D possibly being TRBD2 (5 bases). Trimming stripped 5 bases from V and 4 bases from J, with 12 bases between. Per germline, CDR1 LNHDA and CDR2 SQIVND (reference sequence). The CDR3 is 13 amino acids. CDR3 residues: CASSHFGVYEQYF. CDR3 sequence (DNA): TGTGCCAGTAGTCATTTCGGGGTTTACGAGCAGTACTTC.

Only a few counts were recorded for this clone. V usage is TRBV5-6 and J usage is TRBJ1-4, with 7 positions matching TRBD1. Germline V CDR1 and CDR2: SGHDT, YYEEEE. With V trimmed by 5 bases and J by 7 bases, 8 bases remained unmatched. The CDR3 has 14 residues. The CDR3 DNA follows: TGTGCCAGCAGTTCGTCCCAGGGGGGTGAAAAACTGTTTTTT. This encodes CASSSSQGGEKLFF.

This clone occurred many times. CDR3 bases: TGTGCCAGCAGTTACACTCTCTCGGGCAATGAGCAGTTCTTC. Its protein product is CASSYTLSGNEQFF. This sequence joins TRBV6-5 and TRBJ2-1; D is uncertain. Germline CDR1 and CDR2: MNHEY and SVGAGI. The V and J ends lost 2 bases and 6 bases respectively, with 11 bases between them. The CDR3 has 14 residues.

The chain is built from TRBV6-1 and TRBJ2-1; 9 bases align to TRBD2. The junction had 12 bases not matched to a gene; V was cut back by 10 bases and J by 8 bases. The V gene's germline CDR1 is MNHNS and CDR2 SASEGT. This CDR3 has 14 amino acids. As DNA, the CDR3 is TGTGCCATTTCGACCGGGACTAGCAAGTATGAGCAGTTCTTC. Amino acids: CAISTGTSKYEQFF.

This clone has just a few counts. Likely a read error: the CDR3 ends without its conserved phenylalanine or tryptophan. V and J are TRBV28 and TRBJ1-2; D is undetermined. Deletions cut 5 bases from V and 1 base from J, with 17 bases between. CDR1 is MDHEN and CDR2 is SYDVKM in the germline V gene. The CDR3 loop spans 16 amino acids. The chain's CDR3 is CASSTAGSALNYGYTL. The CDR3 DNA follows: TGTGCCAGCAGTACGGCCGGGTCAGCCCTTAACTATGGCTACACCCTC.

The chain joins TRBV30 to TRBJ2-7; maybe TRBD2 (6 bases). Per the germline V gene, CDR1 is GTSNPN and CDR2 is SVGIG (reference sequence). Deletions cut 3 bases from V and 6 bases from J, with 15 bases between. The CDR3 extends over 13 amino acids. CDR3 bases: TGTGCCTGGAGCCACCTGGGGGGAGCCGAGCAGTACTTC. This gives the protein CAWSHLGGAEQYF.

This clone appeared many times. The chain links TRBV9 to TRBJ1-5; D unclear. V was trimmed by 0 bases and J by 4 bases, leaving 17 bases between them. Germline V CDR1 and CDR2: SGDLS, YYNGEE. There are 17 residues in the CDR3. The CDR3 reads CASSVGPGPLGNQPQHF. The CDR3 DNA is TGTGCCAGCAGCGTAGGACCAGGACCCCTAGGGAATCAGCCCCAGCATTTT.

This chain links TRBV7-3 with TRBJ1-2; D is uncertain. This CDR3 comprises 13 residues. Germline V gives CDR1 SGHTA, CDR2 FQGTGA. Trimming removed 5 bases from V and 4 bases from J, with 11 bases in between. The CDR3 DNA is TGTGCCAGCAGCCGTGACCCAGGCTATGGCTACACCTTC. Translated: CASSRDPGYGYTF.

A note on this clone: Germline and junction disagree at one end, which may indicate a read error. The DNA of the CDR3 is TGCAGTGCTTCGTCGGGACTGCGCTTGAACACTGAATCTTTCTTT. It specifies CSASSGLRLNTESFF. The V and J genes are TRBV20-1 and TRBJ1-1, with D perhaps TRBD1 (5 bases). Germline CDR1 reads DFQATT; CDR2 reads SNEGSKA (reference sequence). This CDR3 has 15 amino acids.

This clone was seen at least ten times. V gene TRBV28 combines with J gene TRBJ2-7, with 9 bases identical to TRBD1. Germline V gene sequence: CDR1 MDHEN, CDR2 SYDVKM. V lost 5 bases and J lost 6; bases outside the gene matches: 5. The CDR3 loop spans 13 amino acids. DNA for the CDR3: TGTGCCAGCAGTCCCGGGACAGGGAGCGAGCAGTACTTC. Protein product: CASSPGTGSEQYF.

V usage is TRBV11-1 and J usage is TRBJ2-7, with D unresolved. This CDR3 has 15 residues. Trimming cost V 6 bases and J 4 bases, with 19 bases left between them. The germline CDR1 and CDR2 sequences are SGHAT and FQDESV (reference sequence). In DNA form, the CDR3 reads TGTGCCAGCAGATCCCTTTCCGACGACGTGTACGAGCAGTACTTC. It is translated as CASRSLSDDVYEQYF. The whole variable domain, remainder taken from reference TRBV11-1 and TRBJ2-7, is EAEVAQSPRYKITEKSQAVAFWCDPISGHATLYWYRQILGQGPELLVQFQDESVVDDSQLPKDRFSAERLKGVDSTLKIQPAELGDSAMYLCASRSLSDDVYEQYFGPGTRLTVT.

Ten or more counts support this clone. Other DNA sequences of this sample code for an identical CDR3. The gene calls are TRBV7-3 and TRBJ2-2; D call uncertain. The V gene's germline CDR1 is SGHTA and CDR2 FQGTGA. The CDR3 has 14 residues. V lost 2 bases and J 6 bases, leaving 10 bases between the germline ends. The CDR3 DNA reads as TGTGCCAGCAGCTTAGGGTCAAAGGCCGGGGAGCTGTTTTTT. Its translation is CASSLGSKAGELFF.

This clone was picked up many times. The V gene is TRBV7-6, the J gene TRBJ2-3, with TRBD2 matching 10 bases. The CDR3 has 16 residues. V trimming: 5 bases; J trimming: 9 bases; junction bases outside the gene matches: 14. Germline V gene lookup returns CDR1 SGHVS and CDR2 FNYEAQ. The CDR3 sequence is CASSQTTAGGPWTQYF. Written as DNA, the CDR3 is TGTGCCAGCAGCCAGACTACAGCGGGAGGGCCCTGGACGCAGTATTTT.

This clone was recorded many times. This chain connects TRBV11-2 to TRBJ1-3, with D unclear. The CDR3 covers 14 residues. V gave up 2 bases and J gave up 4 bases, with 9 bases separating them. Germline V gives CDR1 SGHAT, CDR2 FQNNGV. The CDR3: CASSLNGPGNTIYF. CDR3 nucleotide sequence: TGTGCCAGCAGCTTAAACGGGCCCGGAAACACCATATATTTT.

This clone was seen ten or more times. The chain links TRBV7-6 to TRBJ2-3; D might be TRBD1 or TRBD2, each matching 5 bases. CDR1 SGHVS and CDR2 FNYEAQ come from the germline V gene. CDR3 length: 15 amino acids. Trimming removed 4 bases at V and 2 bases at J, with 13 bases between. The CDR3 nucleotides read TGTGCCAGCAGCTCTACCCCGGGGCACACAGATACGCAGTATTTT. Encoded protein: CASSSTPGHTDTQYF.

About this clone: A much bigger clone sits one base away, suggesting this may be a read error. V is TRBV7-9 and J is TRBJ2-3; maybe TRBD2 (6 bases). Trimming shortened V by 5 bases and J by 8 bases, and 17 bases separated the two germline ends. This CDR3 region has 14 residues. CDR1 and CDR2 from the germline V gene are SEHNR and FQNEAQ (reference sequence). The CDR3, as DNA: TGTGCCAGCAGCCCTCGGACTACTATGGGTACGCAGTATTTT. As protein: CASSPRTTMGTQYF.

The CDR3 sequence: CSAIGGGCHNEQFF. Here the CDR3 DNA reads TGCAGTGCTATCGGGGGTGGATGTCACAATGAGCAGTTCTTC. This chain links TRBV20-1 with TRBJ2-1; D might be TRBD2 (6 bases). This CDR3 has 14 residues. Trimming left V 4 bases short and J 5 bases short, with 15 bases between. Germline V lookup: CDR1 DFQATT, CDR2 SNEGSKA (reference sequence).

The genes are TRBV11-1 and TRBJ2-7; tentatively, D is TRBD2 (5 bases). The CDR3 has 16 residues. Germline lookup yields CDR1 SGHAT and CDR2 FQDESV (reference sequence). V lost 5 bases, J lost 3 bases, and 20 bases lay in between. CDR3 nucleotides: TGTGCCAGCAGCCCCCGGTGGGTGACGGGATTCTACGAGCAGTACTTC. Encoded protein: CASSPRWVTGFYEQYF.

This clone came up many times. The chain recombines TRBV5-6 with TRBJ2-7; D may be TRBD1 (5 bases). Per the germline V gene, CDR1 is SGHDT and CDR2 is YYEEEE. The V end was cut by 0 bases, the J end by 4 bases, with 8 bases between. The CDR3 contains 13 residues. The CDR3 sequence: CASSLVQEYEQYF. DNA of the CDR3: TGTGCCAGCAGCTTGGTACAGGAGTACGAGCAGTACTTC.

This clone was seen more than once but under ten times. The chain recombines TRBV3-1 with TRBJ2-2, with 12 positions matching TRBD2. The CDR3 runs to 17 residues. Germline loops: CDR1 LGHDT, CDR2 YNNKEL (reference sequence). J lost 5 bases, V lost 3 bases, and 7 bases had no gene match. The CDR3: CASSHRLAGVGTGELFF. The CDR3 DNA reads as TGTGCCAGCAGCCACCGACTAGCGGGAGTCGGAACCGGGGAGCTGTTTTTT.

Remarks on this clone: The CDR3 carries no conserved terminal phenylalanine or tryptophan, so it likely arises from a read error. This rearrangement joins TRBV6-6 to TRBJ1-2; weak D call: TRBD1 (5 bases). The CDR3 length is 13 residues. With 2 bases removed from V and 8 bases from J, the gap between germline ends came to 12 bases. Germline V gene data show CDR1 as MNHNY and CDR2 as SVGAGI (reference sequence). CDR3 DNA sequence: TGTGCCAGCAGTTACGAACAGCGGGGCGGCTACACCTCC. Encoded protein: CASSYEQRGGYTS.